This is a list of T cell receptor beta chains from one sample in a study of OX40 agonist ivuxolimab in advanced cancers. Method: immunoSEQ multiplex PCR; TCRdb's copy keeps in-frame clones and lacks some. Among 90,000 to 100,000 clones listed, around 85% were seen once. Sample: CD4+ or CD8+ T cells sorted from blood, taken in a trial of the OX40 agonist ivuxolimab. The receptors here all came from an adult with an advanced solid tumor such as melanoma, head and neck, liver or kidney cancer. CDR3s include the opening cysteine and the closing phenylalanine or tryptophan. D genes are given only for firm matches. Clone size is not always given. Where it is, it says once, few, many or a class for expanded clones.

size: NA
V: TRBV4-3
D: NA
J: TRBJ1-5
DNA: TGCGCCAGCAGCCAAGATGGGTCCCCGGGCAATCAGCCCCAGCATTTT
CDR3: CASSQDGSPGNQPQHF

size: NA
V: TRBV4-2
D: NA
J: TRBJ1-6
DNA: TGTGCCAGCAGCCAATCCCTCGGTTCACCCCTCCACTTT
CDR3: CASSQSLGSPLHF

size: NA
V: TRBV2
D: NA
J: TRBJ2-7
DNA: TGTGCCAGCAGTGTATCATTCTACGAGCAGTACTTC
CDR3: CASSVSFYEQYF

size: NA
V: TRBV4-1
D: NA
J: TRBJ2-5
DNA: TGCGCCAGCAGCCAAGTTCAGGGGGAGACCCAGTACTTC
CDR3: CASSQVQGETQYF

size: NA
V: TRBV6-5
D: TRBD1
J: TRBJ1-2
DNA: TGTGCCAGCAGGGACACACAGGGGGACGGCTACACCTTC
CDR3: CASRDTQGDGYTF

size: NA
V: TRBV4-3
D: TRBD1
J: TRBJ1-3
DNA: TGCGCCAGCAGCCAAGATCAACAGGGGACTGGAAACACCATATATTTT
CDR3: CASSQDQQGTGNTIYF

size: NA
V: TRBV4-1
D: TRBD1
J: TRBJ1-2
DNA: TGCGCCAGCAGCCAGACCGGGACAGCCTATGGCTACACCTTC
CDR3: CASSQTGTAYGYTF

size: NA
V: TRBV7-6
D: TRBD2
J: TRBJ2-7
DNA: TGTGCCAGCAGCCCTAGTAGCGGGAGGGCCGACGAGCAGTACTTC
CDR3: CASSPSSGRADEQYF

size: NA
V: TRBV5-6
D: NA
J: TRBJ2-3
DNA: TGTGCCAGCAGCCTGATAGATACGCAGTATTTT
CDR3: CASSLIDTQYF

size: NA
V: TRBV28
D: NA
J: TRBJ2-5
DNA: TGTGCCAGCAGTCCCCACAGGGACGGTGAAGAGACCCAGTACTTC
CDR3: CASSPHRDGEETQYF

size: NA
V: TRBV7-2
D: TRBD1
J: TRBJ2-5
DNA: TGTGCCAGCAGCGCGGACAGGGTCGGGGAAGAGACCCAGTACTTC
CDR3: CASSADRVGEETQYF

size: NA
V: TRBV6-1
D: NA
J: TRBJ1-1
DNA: TGTGCCAGCACAGCGTTGGGATTGGGCACTGAAGCTTTCTTT
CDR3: CASTALGLGTEAFF

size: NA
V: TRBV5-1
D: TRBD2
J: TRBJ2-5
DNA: TGCGCCAGCAGCCTGGGACTAGCGGGAGGGCTCATCCCAGAGACCCAGTACTTC
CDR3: CASSLGLAGGLIPETQYF

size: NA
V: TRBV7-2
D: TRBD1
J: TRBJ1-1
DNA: TGTGCCAGCGGCGGGACAGGTTGGACTGAAGCTTTCTTT
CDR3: CASGGTGWTEAFF

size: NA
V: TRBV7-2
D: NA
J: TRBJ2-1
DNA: TGTGCCAGCAGCTTAGTTACAGACAATGAGCAGTTCTTC
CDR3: CASSLVTDNEQFF

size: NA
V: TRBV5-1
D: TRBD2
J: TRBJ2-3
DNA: TGCGCCAGCAGCTTAATTCCTAGCGGGAGGCCCCGCACAGATACGCAGTATTTT
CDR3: CASSLIPSGRPRTDTQYF

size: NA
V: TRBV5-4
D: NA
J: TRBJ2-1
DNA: TGTGCCAGCAGCTTAGACTACCAATTGTCACATGAGCAGTTCTTC
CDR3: CASSLDYQLSHEQFF

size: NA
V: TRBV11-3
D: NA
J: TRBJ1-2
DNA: TGTGCCAGCAGCTTAGGAGAGAGGAGCGGTGGCTACACCTTC
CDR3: CASSLGERSGGYTF

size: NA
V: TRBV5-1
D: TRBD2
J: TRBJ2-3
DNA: TGCGCCAGCAGCTTGGACAGCGGGAGAGATACGCAGTATTTT
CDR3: CASSLDSGRDTQYF

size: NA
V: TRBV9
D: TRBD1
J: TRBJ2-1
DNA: TGTGCCAGCAGCGTAGGACCCAGGGGGGAGCAGTTCTTC
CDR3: CASSVGPRGEQFF

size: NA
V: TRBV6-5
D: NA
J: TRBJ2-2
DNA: TGTGCCAGCAGTTTCTCAGGTGGCGGGGAGCTGTTTTTT
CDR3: CASSFSGGGELFF

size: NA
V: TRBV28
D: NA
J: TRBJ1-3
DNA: TGTGCCAGCAGTTTTCGCCAAGAGGTTTCTGGAAACACCATATATTTT
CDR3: CASSFRQEVSGNTIYF

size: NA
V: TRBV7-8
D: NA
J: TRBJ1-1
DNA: TGTGCCAGCAGCTTGCGGGCGTGGACTGAAGCTTTCTTT
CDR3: CASSLRAWTEAFF

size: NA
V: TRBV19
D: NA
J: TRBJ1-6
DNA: TGTGCCAGTAGTATAGGCTACTGGGATTCACCCCTCCACTTT
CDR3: CASSIGYWDSPLHF

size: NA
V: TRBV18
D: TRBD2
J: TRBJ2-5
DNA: TGTGCCAGCTCACCCAGGGCGGGAGAGAACCAAGAGACCCAGTACTTC
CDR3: CASSPRAGENQETQYF

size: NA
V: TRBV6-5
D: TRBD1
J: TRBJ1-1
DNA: TGTGCCAGCAGTTACTCGAGTACAGGGGACACTGAAGCTTTCTTT
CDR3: CASSYSSTGDTEAFF

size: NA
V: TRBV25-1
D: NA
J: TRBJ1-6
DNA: TGTGCCAGCATCACCAAGAGGGGGGCGCAGATTTGGTCACCCCTCCACTTT
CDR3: CASITKRGAQIWSPLHF

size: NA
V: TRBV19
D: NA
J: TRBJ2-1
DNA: TGTGCCAGTAGTATACCGGGGAAAATCTATGAGCAGTTCTTC
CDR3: CASSIPGKIYEQFF

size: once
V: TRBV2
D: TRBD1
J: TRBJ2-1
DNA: TGTGCCAGCAGTACCGGTGCGTGGGACAGATCTTACAATGAGCAGTTCTTC
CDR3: CASSTGAWDRSYNEQFF

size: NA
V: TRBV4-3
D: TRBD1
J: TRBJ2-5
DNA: TGCGCCAGCAGCCAAGATCCGACAGGGGGCCACCAAGAGACCCAGTACTTC
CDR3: CASSQDPTGGHQETQYF

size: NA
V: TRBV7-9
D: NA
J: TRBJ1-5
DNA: TGTGCCAGCAGCTTAGTAGGCCAGCCCCAGCATTTT
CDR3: CASSLVGQPQHF

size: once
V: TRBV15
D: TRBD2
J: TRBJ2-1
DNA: TGTGCCACCAGCAGGACCGGGACTAGATACAATGAGCAGTTCTTC
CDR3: CATSRTGTRYNEQFF

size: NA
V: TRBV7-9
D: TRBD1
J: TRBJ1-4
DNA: TGTGCCAGCAGCGCGGACAGGGGGGATGAAAAACTGTTTTTT
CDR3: CASSADRGDEKLFF

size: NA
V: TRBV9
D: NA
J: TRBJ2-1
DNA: TGTGCCAGCAGCGCACTCCAAAGTAATGAGCAGTTCTTC
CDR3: CASSALQSNEQFF

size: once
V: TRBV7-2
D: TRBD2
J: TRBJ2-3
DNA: TGTGCCAGCAGCTTAGTCGGGAGGACCCTCACAGATACGCAGTATTTT
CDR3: CASSLVGRTLTDTQYF

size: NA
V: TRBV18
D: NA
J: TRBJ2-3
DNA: TGTGCCAGCTCACTGGAACTTACTCAGGGTTATACGCAGTATTTT
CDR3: CASSLELTQGYTQYF

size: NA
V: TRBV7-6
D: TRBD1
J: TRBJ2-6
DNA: TGTGCCAGCAGCCCCACAGGGGGCTACGTAGACGGGGCCAACGTCCTGACTTTC
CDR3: CASSPTGGYVDGANVLTF

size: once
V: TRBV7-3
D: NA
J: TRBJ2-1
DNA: TGTGCCAGCAGCTTAACTTCTGGGACCCCCCCTGGCTACAATGAGCAGTTCTTC
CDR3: CASSLTSGTPPGYNEQFF

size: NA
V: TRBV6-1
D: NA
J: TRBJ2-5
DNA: TGTGCCAGCAGTGTATCCGGGATGGAGGAGACCCAGTACTTC
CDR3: CASSVSGMEETQYF

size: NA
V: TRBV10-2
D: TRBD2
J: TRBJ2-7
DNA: TGCGCCAGCACCTTAAGCGGGGGAAACTACGAGCAGTACTTC
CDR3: CASTLSGGNYEQYF

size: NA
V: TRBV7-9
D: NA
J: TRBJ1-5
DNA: TGTGCCAGCAGCTTAATCGGGGGGGGAAATCAGCCCCAGCATTTT
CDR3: CASSLIGGGNQPQHF

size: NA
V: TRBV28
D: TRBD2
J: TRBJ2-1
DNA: TGTGCCAGCAGTTTCCCATTTAGCGGGGCTAAGCAGTTCTTC
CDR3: CASSFPFSGAKQFF

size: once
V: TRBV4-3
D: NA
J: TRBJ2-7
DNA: TGCGCCAGCAGCCAAGATGGAGGATTCGAGCAGTACTTC
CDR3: CASSQDGGFEQYF

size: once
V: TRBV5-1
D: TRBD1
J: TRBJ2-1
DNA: TGCGCCAGCAGCTGGGCCCAGGGGGACAGCCCCTACAATGAGCAGTTCTTC
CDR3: CASSWAQGDSPYNEQFF

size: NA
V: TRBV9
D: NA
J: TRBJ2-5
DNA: TGTGCCAGCAGCGCCCCCCTCCAAGAGACCCAGTACTTC
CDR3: CASSAPLQETQYF